This TCR beta chain was identified in a study of response to subunit inactivated influenza vaccine. TCRdb processed the RT-PCR reads anew with MiXCR; each CDR3 protein has one entry. The sample shows 710,000 or so distinct CDR3 sequences, approximately 14% of them seen only once. Whole-study results and caveats: Authors suggested each seasonal influenza vaccination recruits few new T cells.

The CDR3 contains 14 residues. In germline, CDR1 is MNHNS, CDR2 SASEGT. The ends lost 6 bases at V and 5 bases at J; junction bases unmatched: 3. As regards this clonotype: Its antigen remains unidentified.

Sequences were derived from PBMCs from blood, sampled 11 to 12 days after vaccination. The sequence was obtained from a man aged 50 to 60 who received an inactivated influenza vaccine. This chain joins TRBV6-1 and TRBJ1-4, with 10 bases fitting TRBD1. CDR3 residues: CASRTGQGNEKLFF. In DNA form, the CDR3 reads TGTGCCAGCAGAACGGGACAGGGGAATGAAAAACTGTTTTTT.